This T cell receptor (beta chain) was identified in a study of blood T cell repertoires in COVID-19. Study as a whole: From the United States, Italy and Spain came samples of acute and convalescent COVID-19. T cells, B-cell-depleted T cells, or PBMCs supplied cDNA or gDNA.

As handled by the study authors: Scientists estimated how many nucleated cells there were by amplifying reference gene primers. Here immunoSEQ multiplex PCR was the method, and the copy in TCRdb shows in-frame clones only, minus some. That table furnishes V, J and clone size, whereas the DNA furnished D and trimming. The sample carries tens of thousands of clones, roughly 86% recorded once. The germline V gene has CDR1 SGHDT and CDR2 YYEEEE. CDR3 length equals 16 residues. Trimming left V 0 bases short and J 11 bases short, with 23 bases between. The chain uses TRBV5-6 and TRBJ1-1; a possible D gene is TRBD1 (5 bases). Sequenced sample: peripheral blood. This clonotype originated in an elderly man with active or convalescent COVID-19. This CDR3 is CASSLDRSRHRAAAFF. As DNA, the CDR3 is TGTGCCAGCAGCTTGGACAGGTCGAGGCACCGGGCTGCTGCTTTCTTT. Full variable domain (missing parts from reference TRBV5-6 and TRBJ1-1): DAGVTQSPTHLIKTRGQQVTLRCSPKSGHDTVSWYQQALGQGPQFIFQYYEEEERQRGNFPDRFSGHQFPNYSSELNVNALLLGDSALYLCASSLDRSRHRAAAFFGQGTRLTVV.